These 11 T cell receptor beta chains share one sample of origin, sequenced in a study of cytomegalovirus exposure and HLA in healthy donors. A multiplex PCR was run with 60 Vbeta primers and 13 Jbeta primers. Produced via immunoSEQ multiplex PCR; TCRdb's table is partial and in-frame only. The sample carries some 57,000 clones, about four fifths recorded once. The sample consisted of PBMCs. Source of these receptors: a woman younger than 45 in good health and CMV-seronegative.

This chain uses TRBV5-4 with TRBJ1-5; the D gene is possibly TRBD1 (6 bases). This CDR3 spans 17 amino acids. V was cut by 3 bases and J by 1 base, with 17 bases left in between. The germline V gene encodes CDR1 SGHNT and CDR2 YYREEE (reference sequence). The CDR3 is CASSSNQGKHSNQPQHF. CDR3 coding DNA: TGTGCCAGCAGCTCGAATCAGGGGAAGCACAGCAATCAGCCCCAGCATTTT.

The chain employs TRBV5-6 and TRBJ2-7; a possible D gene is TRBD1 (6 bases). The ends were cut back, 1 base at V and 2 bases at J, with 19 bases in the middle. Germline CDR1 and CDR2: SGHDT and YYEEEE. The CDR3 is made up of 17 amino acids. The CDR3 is CASSLLAEGGRTYEQYF. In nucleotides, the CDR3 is TGTGCCAGCAGCTTGCTCGCAGAAGGGGGAAGAACCTACGAGCAGTACTTC. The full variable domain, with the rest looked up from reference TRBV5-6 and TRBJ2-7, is DAGVTQSPTHLIKTRGQQVTLRCSPKSGHDTVSWYQQALGQGPQFIFQYYEEEERQRGNFPDRFSGHQFPNYSSELNVNALLLGDSALYLCASSLLAEGGRTYEQYFGPGTRLTVT.

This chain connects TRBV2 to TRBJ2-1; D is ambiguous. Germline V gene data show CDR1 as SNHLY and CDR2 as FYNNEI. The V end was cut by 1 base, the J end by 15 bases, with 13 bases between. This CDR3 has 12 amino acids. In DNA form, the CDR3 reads TGTGCCAGCAGTGAAGTTGAGAGCTGGTGGTTCTTC. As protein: CASSEVESWWFF.

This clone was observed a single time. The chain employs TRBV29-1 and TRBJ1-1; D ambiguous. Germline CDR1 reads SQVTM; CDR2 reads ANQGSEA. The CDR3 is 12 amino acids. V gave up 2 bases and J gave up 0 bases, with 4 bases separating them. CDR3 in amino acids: CSVESLNTEAFF. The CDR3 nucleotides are TGCAGCGTTGAAAGCTTGAACACTGAAGCTTTCTTT.

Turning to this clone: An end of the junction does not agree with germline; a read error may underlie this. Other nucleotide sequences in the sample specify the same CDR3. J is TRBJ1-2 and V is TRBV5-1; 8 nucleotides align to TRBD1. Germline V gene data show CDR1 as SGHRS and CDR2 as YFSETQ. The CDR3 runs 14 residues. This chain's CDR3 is CASSTTGGNYGYTF. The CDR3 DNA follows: TGCGCCAGCAGCACCACAGGGGGAAACTATGGCTACACCTTT. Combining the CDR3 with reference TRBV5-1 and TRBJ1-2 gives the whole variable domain KAGVTQTPRYLIKTRGQQVTLSCSPISGHRSVSWYQQTPGQGLQFLFEYFSETQRNKGNFPGRFSGRQFSNSRSEMNVSTLELGDSALYLCASSTTGGNYGYTFGSGTRLTVV.

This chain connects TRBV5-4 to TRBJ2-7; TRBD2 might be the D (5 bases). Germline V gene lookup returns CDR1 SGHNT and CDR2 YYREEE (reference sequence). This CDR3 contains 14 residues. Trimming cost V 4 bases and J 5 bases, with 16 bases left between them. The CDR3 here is CASSIWGADHEQYF. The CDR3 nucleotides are TGTGCCAGCAGCATATGGGGAGCGGACCACGAGCAGTACTTC.

The CDR3 DNA follows: TGCGCCAGCAGCCAAGGCACCGGAGAGGGCGGCGAGACCCAGTACTTC. Translated, it gives CASSQGTGEGGETQYF. The chain is built from TRBV4-3 and TRBJ2-5, with D tentatively TRBD2 (5 bases). Germline-derived CDR1 and CDR2 are LGHNA and YSLEER. V was cut by 1 base and J by 5 bases, with 17 bases left in between. This CDR3 has 16 amino acids.

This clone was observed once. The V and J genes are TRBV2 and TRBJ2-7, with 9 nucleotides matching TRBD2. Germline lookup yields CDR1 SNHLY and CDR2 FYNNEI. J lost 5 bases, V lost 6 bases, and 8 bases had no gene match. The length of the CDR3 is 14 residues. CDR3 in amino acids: CASSLLAGRNEQYF. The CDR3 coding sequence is TGTGCCAGCAGCCTCCTAGCGGGACGGAACGAGCAGTACTTC.

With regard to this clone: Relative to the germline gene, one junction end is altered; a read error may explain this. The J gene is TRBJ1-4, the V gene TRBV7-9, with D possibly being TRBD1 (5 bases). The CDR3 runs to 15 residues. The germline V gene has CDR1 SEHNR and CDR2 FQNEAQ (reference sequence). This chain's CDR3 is CSSSLKGPLGEKLFF. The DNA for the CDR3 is TGTTCCAGCAGCTTGAAGGGGCCTTTGGGTGAAAAACTGTTTTTT.

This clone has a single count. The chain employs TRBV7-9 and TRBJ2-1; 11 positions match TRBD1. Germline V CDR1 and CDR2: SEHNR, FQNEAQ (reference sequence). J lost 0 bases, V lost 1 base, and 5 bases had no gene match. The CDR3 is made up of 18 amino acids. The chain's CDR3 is CASSLVTGTGGSYNEQFF. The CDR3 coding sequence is TGTGCCAGCAGCTTAGTTACGGGGACAGGGGGCTCCTACAATGAGCAGTTCTTC.

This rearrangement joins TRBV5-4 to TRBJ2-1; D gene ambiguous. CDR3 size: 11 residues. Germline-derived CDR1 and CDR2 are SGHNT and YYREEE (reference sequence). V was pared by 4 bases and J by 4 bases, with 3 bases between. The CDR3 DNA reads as TGTGCCAGCAGCCTTTACAATGAGCAGTTCTTC. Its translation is CASSLYNEQFF.